The rows below give T cell receptor beta chains drawn from one sample of a study of T cells after posttransplantation cyclophosphamide. Profiled with immunoSEQ multiplex PCR; TCRdb holds only in-frame clones, not every one. The sample presents 16,000 or so clones, none singletons. The source was PBMCs, collected after allogeneic stem cell transplant with posttransplant cyclophosphamide. These receptors were obtained from a female patient aged 30 to 40 who received an allogeneic stem cell transplant from a related donor, was CMV-positive, and had no GVHD. A subset of T cells may come from the graft donor. Each CDR3 is given with its conserved first and last residue. A D gene is named only where the DNA matches it firmly. The size entry is marked missing in some rows and otherwise reads once, few, many or a size class.

j_gene,d_gene,abundance,v_gene,CDR3aa,CDR3nt
TRBJ2-7,TRBD1,many,TRBV7-9,CASRSTGAYEQYF,TGTGCCAGCAGATCCACAGGGGCCTACGAGCAGTACTTC
TRBJ1-1,NA,many,TRBV6-5,CASGRDLNTEAFF,TGTGCCAGCGGACGGGATCTGAACACTGAAGCTTTCTTT
TRBJ1-4,TRBD1,many,TRBV18,CASSPPQTGRSNEKLFF,TGTGCCAGCTCACCACCCCAGACAGGGCGGTCTAATGAAAAACTGTTTTTT
TRBJ2-2,TRBD1,many,TRBV27,CASRQQGNANTGELFF,TGTGCCAGCAGACAACAGGGGAATGCGAACACCGGGGAGCTGTTTTTT
TRBJ2-2,TRBD1,many,TRBV28,CASNSDRGLVELFF,TGTGCCAGCAATTCAGACAGGGGGCTTGTGGAGCTGTTTTTT
TRBJ2-1,NA,many,TRBV6-1,CAGKNPQGYEQFF,TGTGCCGGCAAAAACCCCCAGGGCTATGAGCAGTTCTTC
TRBJ2-1,TRBD2,many,TRBV2,CASSEPATSQPNRLNEQFF,TGTGCCAGCAGTGAGCCCGCGACTAGCCAACCAAACCGACTGAATGAGCAGTTCTTC
TRBJ2-2,TRBD2,many,TRBV19,CASSIPAGGAMVTGELFF,TGTGCCAGTAGTATCCCAGCGGGAGGCGCGATGGTCACCGGGGAGCTGTTTTTT
TRBJ2-1,TRBD1,many,TRBV10-3,CAIAPGQPNNEQFF,TGTGCCATCGCCCCGGGACAGCCAAACAATGAGCAGTTCTTC
TRBJ2-1,NA,many,TRBV11-3,CASSLAASGHEQFF,TGTGCCAGCAGCTTAGCCGCCTCAGGGCATGAGCAGTTCTTC
TRBJ2-7,NA,NA,TRBV21-1,CASSKRGLAGGRTYEQYF,TGTGCCAGCAGCAAAAGGGGACTAGCGGGAGGGAGAACCTACGAGCAGTACTTC
TRBJ2-5,NA,many,TRBV5-1,CASSDSQETQYF,TGCGCCAGCTCCGACAGTCAAGAGACCCAGTACTTC
TRBJ2-4,NA,many,TRBV5-6,CASSLLSALAKNIQYF,TGTGCCAGCAGCTTGTTAAGCGCCCTAGCCAAAAACATTCAGTACTTC
TRBJ1-3,TRBD1,many,TRBV30,CAWTRTGSLFGNTIYF,TGTGCCTGGACTCGGACAGGGAGTCTGTTCGGAAACACCATATATTTT
TRBJ1-5,NA,many,TRBV6-1,CASSEEAGRRVQPQHF,TGTGCCAGCAGTGAAGAGGCGGGGCGCCGGGTTCAGCCCCAGCATTTT
TRBJ2-7,NA,NA,TRBV10-3,CAIRGGGSSEQYF,TGTGCCATCAGGGGGGGCGGGAGCAGCGAGCAGTACTTC
TRBJ2-1,NA,few,TRBV30,CAWTRSPADNEQFF,TGTGCCTGGACGCGGAGCCCGGCTGACAATGAGCAGTTCTTC
TRBJ2-7,TRBD1,many,TRBV6-5,CASSYDRASYEQYF,TGTGCCAGCAGTTACGACAGGGCCTCCTACGAGCAGTACTTC
TRBJ2-4,TRBD2,many,TRBV11-2,CASSLDIRRGRAWNIQYF,TGTGCCAGCAGCTTAGACATCAGGCGCGGGAGGGCCTGGAACATTCAGTACTTC
TRBJ2-3,TRBD1,many,TRBV2,CASSRTGVGTDTQYF,TGTGCCAGCAGCCGGACAGGGGTGGGCACAGATACGCAGTATTTT